A selection of T cell receptor beta chains follows, all from one sample in a study of blood T cell repertoires in COVID-19. Only in-frame clones appear in the TCRdb table, and some are missing; sequencing was by immunoSEQ multiplex PCR. In the table there are 77,000 or so clones, 83% of which are singletons. Sequenced sample: peripheral blood. These receptors were obtained from an older woman with acute or convalescent COVID-19. Both conserved end residues are part of each CDR3. The listing skips clone size in some rows; elsewhere it reads once, few, many or a size class.

j_call,v_call,clone_size,cdr3_length,cdr3_aa
TRBJ1-4,TRBV9,-,15,CASSEGARGGEKLFF
TRBJ1-6,TRBV6-4,-,15,CASSDSPDPHSPLHF
TRBJ1-2,TRBV5-4,once,14,CASSTLQGASGYTF
TRBJ1-6,TRBV10-1,-,13,CASRGTANSPLHF
TRBJ1-1,TRBV5-1,-,15,CASSLDGGRNTEAFF
TRBJ2-3,TRBV5-1,-,14,CASSAGTSGPTQYF
TRBJ1-2,TRBV18,-,16,CASSPPGQGADYGYTF
TRBJ2-1,TRBV4-1,-,16,CASSQRWDTLGNEQFF
TRBJ1-2,TRBV19,-,13,CASSINGPTGYTF
TRBJ1-2,TRBV24-1,-,17,CATSDPYQKGLMGGYTF
TRBJ1-1,TRBV7-9,-,15,CASSVQGALNTEAFF
TRBJ2-5,TRBV19,-,14,CASSSSRAGETQYF
TRBJ2-2,TRBV24-1,-,14,CATSASGATGELFF
TRBJ2-3,TRBV30,-,14,CACAPGGATDTQYF
TRBJ2-7,TRBV3-1/TRBV3-2,-,13,CASSPGLDYEQYF
TRBJ1-6,TRBV19,-,16,CASTSDRGRPNSPLHF
TRBJ1-1,TRBV6-5,-,13,CASSLDVGTEAFF
TRBJ2-1,TRBV9,few,13,CASSPTPDSVKFF
TRBJ1-1,TRBV19,-,13,CASSFRGAAEAFF
TRBJ2-5,TRBV15,-,15,CATREGGGPQETQYF
TRBJ2-3,TRBV5-1,-,15,CASSGTGGSTDTQYF
TRBJ2-2,TRBV27,few,17,CASMGSLKRSNTGELFF
TRBJ2-2,TRBV5-4,-,16,CASSSQTGGGTGELFF
TRBJ1-2,TRBV6-5,-,15,CASSYSSSGNYGYTF
TRBJ2-5,TRBV5-1,once,11,CASSLEETQYF
TRBJ2-4,TRBV11-2,-,11,CASSSGYIQYF
TRBJ1-4,TRBV14,-,15,CASSLRQGVDEKLFF
TRBJ1-4,TRBV11-2,-,14,CASSSGQYNEKLFF
TRBJ2-2,TRBV24-1,-,13,CATGQGATGELFF
TRBJ2-1,TRBV5-1,-,15,CASSPKRAAVNEQFF
TRBJ2-3,TRBV6-2/TRBV6-3,-,14,CASSPGGAPDTQYF
TRBJ1-3,TRBV30,-,15,CAWSEGQISGNTIYF
TRBJ1-1,TRBV24-1,-,12,CATSGTGAEAFF
TRBJ2-3,TRBV6-6,-,13,CASNRGSTDTQYF
TRBJ1-2,TRBV20-1,-,11,CSARWGPTRTF
TRBJ1-2,TRBV5-6,-,16,CASSFSGTAYNYGYTF
TRBJ1-1,TRBV10-3,few,15,CATTTGDQMNTEAFF
TRBJ2-1,TRBV11-3,-,15,CASSFRSGGAGEQFF
TRBJ1-3,TRBV18,-,16,CASSPSTSNSGNTIYF
TRBJ1-2,TRBV19,-,14,CASSRGGRNYGYTF
TRBJ1-2,TRBV5-1,-,14,CASSLEDRGVGYTF
TRBJ1-2,TRBV7-6,few,15,CASSPGTGGGYGYTF
TRBJ1-6,TRBV5-6,-,14,CASSGNRGRSPLHF
TRBJ1-2,TRBV29-1,-,12,CSVPGTGNGYTF
TRBJ2-2,TRBV19,-,13,CASSIVAYRELFF
TRBJ1-6,TRBV28,-,14,CASSQGQGWSPLHF